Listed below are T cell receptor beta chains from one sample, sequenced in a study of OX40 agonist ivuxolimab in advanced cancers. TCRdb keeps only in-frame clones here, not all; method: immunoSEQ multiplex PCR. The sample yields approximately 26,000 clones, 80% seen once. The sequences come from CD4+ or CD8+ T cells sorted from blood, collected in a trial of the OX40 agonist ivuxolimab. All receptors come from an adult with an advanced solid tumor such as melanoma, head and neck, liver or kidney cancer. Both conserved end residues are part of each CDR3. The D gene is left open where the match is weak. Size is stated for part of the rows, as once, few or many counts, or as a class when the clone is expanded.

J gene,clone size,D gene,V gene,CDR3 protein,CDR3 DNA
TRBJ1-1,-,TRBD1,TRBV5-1,CASSLDEGGGEAFF,TGCGCCAGCAGCTTGGACGAAGGGGGCGGTGAAGCTTTCTTT
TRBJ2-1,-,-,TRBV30,CAWSVPSGYNEQFF,TGTGCCTGGAGTGTACCGTCCGGGTACAATGAGCAGTTCTTC
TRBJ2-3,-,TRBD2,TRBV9,CASSNPKAGGATDTQYF,TGTGCCAGCAGCAACCCCAAGGCGGGAGGAGCCACAGATACGCAGTATTTT
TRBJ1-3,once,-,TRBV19,CASSWSSGNTIYF,TGTGCCAGTAGTTGGAGTTCTGGAAACACCATATATTTT
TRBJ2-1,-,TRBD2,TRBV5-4,CASSLGLAGAPNEQFF,TGTGCCAGCAGCTTGGGCCTAGCGGGGGCGCCGAATGAGCAGTTCTTC
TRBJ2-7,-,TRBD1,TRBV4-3,CASSQDRGYEQYF,TGCGCCAGCAGCCAGGACAGGGGGTACGAGCAGTACTTC
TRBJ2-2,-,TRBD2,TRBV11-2,CASSPPLAGGPISGGELFF,TGTGCCAGCAGCCCGCCCCTAGCGGGGGGGCCGATTAGCGGCGGGGAGCTGTTTTTT
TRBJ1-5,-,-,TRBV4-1,CASSQDVGSGQPQHF,TGCGCCAGCAGCCAAGATGTTGGGAGTGGACAGCCCCAGCATTTT
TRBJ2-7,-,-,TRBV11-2,CASSSPRGRKYEQYF,TGTGCCAGCAGTTCCCCTAGGGGACGGAAATACGAGCAGTACTTC
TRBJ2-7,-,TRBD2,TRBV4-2,CASSQDLGGGSYEQYF,TGTGCCAGCAGCCAAGACCTCGGGGGGGGATCCTACGAGCAGTACTTC
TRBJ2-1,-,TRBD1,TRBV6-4,CASSEEDRDYNEQFF,TGTGCCAGCAGTGAAGAGGACAGGGATTACAATGAGCAGTTCTTC
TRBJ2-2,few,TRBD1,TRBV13,CASSRVRTGVTGELFF,TGTGCCAGCAGCCGAGTGCGGACAGGGGTCACCGGGGAGCTGTTTTTT
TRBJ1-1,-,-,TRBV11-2,CASSFWDGKTEAFF,TGTGCCAGCAGTTTTTGGGATGGGAAGACTGAAGCTTTCTTT
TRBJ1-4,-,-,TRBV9,CASSLDRATNEKLFF,TGTGCCAGCAGCTTAGACCGTGCAACTAATGAAAAACTGTTTTTT
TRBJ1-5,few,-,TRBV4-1,CASRQTDYSNQPQHF,TGCGCCAGCAGACAGACAGATTATAGCAATCAGCCCCAGCATTTT
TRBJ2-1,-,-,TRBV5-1,CASRGVGTGEREQFF,TGCGCCAGCAGAGGGGTGGGAACCGGGGAGCGTGAGCAGTTCTTC
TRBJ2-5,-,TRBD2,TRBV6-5,CASRIAGGSETQYF,TGTGCCAGCAGAATAGCGGGGGGCTCGGAGACCCAGTACTTC
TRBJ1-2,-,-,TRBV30,CAWSLWQGSQANYGYTF,TGTGCCTGGAGTCTCTGGCAGGGCAGCCAAGCTAACTATGGCTACACCTTC
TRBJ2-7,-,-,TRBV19,CASSIGGSYEQYF,TGTGCCAGTAGTATAGGAGGGTCCTACGAGCAGTACTTC
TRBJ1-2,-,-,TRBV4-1,CASSQEGLNYGYTF,TGCGCCAGCAGCCAAGAAGGCCTAAACTATGGCTACACCTTC
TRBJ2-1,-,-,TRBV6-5,CASSYGGNYNEQFF,TGTGCCAGCAGTTACGGAGGAAACTACAATGAGCAGTTCTTC
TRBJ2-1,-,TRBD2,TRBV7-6,CASSLLAGGSNEQFF,TGTGCCAGCAGCTTACTAGCGGGGGGGTCCAATGAGCAGTTCTTC
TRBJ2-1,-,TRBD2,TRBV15,CATADSTSGIPGSQFF,TGTGCCACCGCCGACTCGACTAGCGGGATCCCTGGCTCGCAGTTCTTC
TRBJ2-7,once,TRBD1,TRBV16,CASSQSEQGVDEQYF,TGTGCCAGCAGCCAATCCGAACAGGGGGTTGACGAGCAGTACTTC
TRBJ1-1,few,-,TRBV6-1,CASSVLRIFGWTEAFF,TGTGCCAGCAGTGTACTCCGAATATTCGGATGGACTGAAGCTTTCTTT
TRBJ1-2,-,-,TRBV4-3,CASSQELGVNYGYTF,TGCGCCAGCAGCCAAGAGTTAGGGGTGAACTATGGCTACACCTTC
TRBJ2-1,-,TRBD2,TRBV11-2,CASSLSAGDNEQFF,TGTGCCAGCAGCTTATCCGCGGGAGACAATGAGCAGTTCTTC
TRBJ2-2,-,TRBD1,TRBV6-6,CASSYAGQGFTGELFF,TGTGCCAGCAGTTACGCGGGACAGGGGTTCACCGGGGAGCTGTTTTTT
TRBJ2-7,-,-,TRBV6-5,CASSYSGHRLEYEQYF,TGTGCCAGCAGTTACAGCGGCCACCGCTTGGAGTACGAGCAGTACTTC
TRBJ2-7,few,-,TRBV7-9,CASSSPTETADYEQYF,TGTGCCAGCAGCTCCCCTACTGAGACAGCAGACTACGAGCAGTACTTC
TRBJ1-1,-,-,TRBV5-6,CASSLGATNTEAFF,TGTGCCAGCAGCTTGGGGGCCACGAACACTGAAGCTTTCTTT
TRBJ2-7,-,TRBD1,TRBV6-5,CASSYTGGGYEQYF,TGTGCCAGCAGTTACACAGGGGGAGGCTACGAGCAGTACTTC
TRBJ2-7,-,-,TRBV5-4,CASSLGQGSAYEQYF,TGTGCCAGCAGCTTGGGGCAGGGGAGTGCCTACGAGCAGTACTTC
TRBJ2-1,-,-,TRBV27,CASSIFSYNEQFF,TGTGCCAGCAGCATATTCTCCTACAATGAGCAGTTCTTC
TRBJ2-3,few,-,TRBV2,CASSPGSRKYF,TGTGCCAGCAGTCCAGGGAGTAGGAAGTATTTT
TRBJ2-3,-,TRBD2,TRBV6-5,CASSYWVSGGTDTQYF,TGTGCCAGCAGTTACTGGGTTAGCGGGGGCACAGATACGCAGTATTTT
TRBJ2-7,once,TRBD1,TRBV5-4,CASSLEGTAYEQYF,TGTGCCAGCAGCTTGGAGGGGACAGCTTACGAGCAGTACTTC
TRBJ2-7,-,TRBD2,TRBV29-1,CSVAGGGPGNRYEQYF,TGCAGCGTCGCTGGCGGGGGTCCAGGGAATAGATACGAGCAGTACTTC
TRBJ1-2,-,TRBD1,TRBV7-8,CASSSKGQGASGYTF,TGTGCCAGCAGCTCGAAAGGACAGGGGGCATCTGGCTACACCTTC
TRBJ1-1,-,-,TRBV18,CASSALESNTEAFF,TGTGCCAGCTCTGCTTTGGAGTCGAACACTGAAGCTTTCTTT
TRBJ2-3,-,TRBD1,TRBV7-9,CASSLTGAARDTQYF,TGTGCCAGCAGCTTAACAGGGGCCGCACGCGATACGCAGTATTTT